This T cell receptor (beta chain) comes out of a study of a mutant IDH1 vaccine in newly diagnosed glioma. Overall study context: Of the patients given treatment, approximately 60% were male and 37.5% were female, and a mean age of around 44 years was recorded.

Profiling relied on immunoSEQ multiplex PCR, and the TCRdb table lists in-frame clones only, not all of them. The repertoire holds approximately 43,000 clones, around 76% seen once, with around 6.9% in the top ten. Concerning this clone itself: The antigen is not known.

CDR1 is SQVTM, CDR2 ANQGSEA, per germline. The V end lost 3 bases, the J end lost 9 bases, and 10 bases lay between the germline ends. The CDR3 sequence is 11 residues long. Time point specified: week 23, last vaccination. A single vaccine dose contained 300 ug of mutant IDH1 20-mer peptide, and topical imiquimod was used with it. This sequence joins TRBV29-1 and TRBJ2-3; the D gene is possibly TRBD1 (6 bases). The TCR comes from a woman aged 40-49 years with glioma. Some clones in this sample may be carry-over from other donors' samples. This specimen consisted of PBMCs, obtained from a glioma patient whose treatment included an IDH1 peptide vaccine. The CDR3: CSVDPQGTQYF. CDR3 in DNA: TGCAGCGTTGATCCTCAGGGGACGCAGTATTTT.